This entry lists 12 T cell receptor beta chains sequenced from one sample in a study of blood T cells in healthy people across ages. A J-beta primer mix and a sample-barcoded 5' primer were used in a second PCR of about 7 to 12 cycles. A single record per CDR3 protein comes from TCRdb applying MiXCR to the 5' RACE reads. In the table there are approximately 880,000 distinct CDR3 sequences, approximately 49% of which are singletons. Input material: blood. The receptors shown here come from a man younger than 40 in good health.

J is TRBJ2-3 and V is TRBV20-1; D gene unclear. This CDR3 comprises 13 residues. CDR1 and CDR2 from the germline V gene are DFQATT and SNEGSKA (reference sequence). Trimming took off 1 base at V and 6 bases at J, with 11 bases between the two ends. The CDR3 loop reads CSARGNNPDTQYF. The CDR3 DNA reads TGCAGTGCTAGAGGCAATAATCCGGATACGCAGTATTTT.

The chain is built from TRBV20-1 and TRBJ2-1; 7 bases agree with TRBD2. The CDR3 contains 11 residues. CDR1 DFQATT and CDR2 SNEGSKA come from the germline V gene (reference sequence). The V segment lost 7 bases and the J segment 6 bases; nucleotides outside the gene matches: 3. The CDR3 DNA is TGCAGTGGGGCTAGCGGCAATGAGCAGTTCTTC. Translated: CSGASGNEQFF.

This clonotype came up a few times. The chain couples TRBV20-1 to TRBJ2-7; 8 nucleotides match TRBD1. The last part of the DNA fits TRBJ2-5 better; the J call may be wrong. CDR1 and CDR2 (germline): DFQATT, SNEGSKA (reference sequence). CDR3 size: 14 residues. The CDR3 here is CSARFGQGRETQYF. The CDR3 bases are TGCAGTGCTAGATTTGGACAGGGAAGGGAGACCCAGTACTTC.

V is TRBV6-5 and J is TRBJ1-2; 9 nucleotides agree with TRBD1. This CDR3 region has 15 residues. The germline gives CDR1 MNHEY, CDR2 SVGAGI. The junction had 3 bases not matched to a gene; V was cut back by 0 bases and J by 4 bases. The CDR3 protein is CASSYSTGGSYGYTF. CDR3 in DNA: TGTGCCAGCAGTTACTCCACAGGGGGCAGCTATGGCTACACCTTC.

This clonotype has more than one count but fewer than ten. The chain joins TRBV28 to TRBJ2-7; 7 nucleotides line up with TRBD1. The CDR3 has 14 residues. The germline V gene encodes CDR1 MDHEN and CDR2 SYDVKM. V shed 3 bases, J shed 4 bases, and the junction held 6 bases outside the gene matches. As DNA, the CDR3 is TGTGCCAGCAGTTTCACGGACAGGCATTACGAGCAGTACTTC. Protein sequence: CASSFTDRHYEQYF.

This clonotype was counted only a few times. The chain combines TRBV28 with TRBJ2-5, with a weak D call TRBD1 (5 bases). The V gene lost 3 bases and the J gene lost 2 bases, with 13 bases spanning the gap. Germline V gives CDR1 MDHEN, CDR2 SYDVKM. The CDR3 is 15 residues long. CDR3 amino acids: CASSLEQGGQETQYF. Written as DNA, the CDR3 is TGTGCCAGCAGTTTGGAGCAGGGTGGTCAAGAGACCCAGTACTTC.

The genes are TRBV6-6 and TRBJ2-2, with TRBD1 identical over 7 bases. V shed 11 bases and J 5 bases; nucleotides not matched to a gene: 8. This CDR3 has 13 amino acids. Germline V lookup: CDR1 MNHNY, CDR2 SVGAGI (reference sequence). The CDR3 region is CALGGSRTGELFF. Written as DNA, the CDR3 is TGTGCCCTAGGGGGCAGCAGGACCGGGGAGCTGTTTTTT.

The chain carries TRBV6-1 and TRBJ2-1; D assignment may be TRBD1 or TRBD2 (5 bases each). The ends were cut back, 2 bases at V and 2 bases at J, with 10 bases in the middle. The CDR3 has 15 residues. Germline V gene data show CDR1 as MNHNS and CDR2 as SASEGT. The CDR3 DNA is TGTGCCAGCAGTGAATTCCGGGGCACCTACAATGAGCAGTTCTTC. Its protein product is CASSEFRGTYNEQFF.

This clonotype occurred a few times. The V gene is TRBV6-1, the J gene TRBJ2-3; D might be TRBD1 (5 bases). Per the germline V gene, CDR1 is MNHNS and CDR2 is SASEGT. V lost 2 bases and J lost 5, with 14 bases in between. This CDR3 region has 15 residues. This CDR3 is CASSETGLGLDTQYF. The CDR3 DNA follows: TGTGCCAGCAGTGAAACAGGCTTGGGGTTAGATACGCAGTATTTT.

This sequence joins TRBV2 and TRBJ2-7; TRBD1 matches 9 bases. Germline CDR1 reads SNHLY; CDR2 reads FYNNEI. The CDR3 length is 14 residues. Germline trimming cut 6 bases from V and 4 bases from J; bases unmatched to any gene: 7. The CDR3 spells CASSMDRGPYEQYF. CDR3 nucleotides: TGTGCCAGCAGCATGGACAGGGGTCCATACGAGCAGTACTTC.

This chain connects TRBV29-1 to TRBJ1-2; TRBD1 matches 9 bases. Trimming took 5 bases from V and 4 from J; bases not matched to a gene: 8. Germline V gene sequence: CDR1 SQVTM, CDR2 ANQGSEA. There are 14 residues in the CDR3. The CDR3 coding sequence is TGCAGCGTTCAGGGACAGGGTTTTGTCTATGGCTACACCTTC. Translation: CSVQGQGFVYGYTF.

This chain joins TRBV25-1 and TRBJ2-7; maybe TRBD1 (5 bases). The CDR3 has 14 residues. Germline V CDR1 and CDR2: MGHDK, SYGVNS. The V gene lost 2 bases and the J gene lost 3 bases, with 11 bases spanning the gap. CDR3 nucleotide sequence: TGTGCCAGCAGTGAAGTCGGCAGGGACTACGAGCAGTACTTC. Translation gives CASSEVGRDYEQYF.